This T cell receptor (beta chain) was profiled in a study of cytomegalovirus exposure and HLA in healthy donors. PCR employed 60 Vbeta and 13 Jbeta primers. Clones were read by immunoSEQ multiplex PCR, and TCRdb kept only the in-frame ones, dropping some. The table has 100,000 to 150,000 clones, 81% seen once; the top ten hold about 0.7%. Nominally healthy donors were sampled, though unrecorded immune exposures were likely. Points from the study as a whole: Later analysis identified several of the most significant clusters that appeared linked to common viral pathogens. CMV serostatus alone was available as immune exposure information. A later analysis, which compared TCR beta chains of equal frequency, found the HLA-associated ones more clonally expanded.

Of note for this clone: Antigen unknown.

The V end lost 7 bases, the J end lost 6 bases, and 11 bases lay between the germline ends. The CDR3 length is 12 residues. Germline CDR1 is LNHDA and CDR2 is SQIVND (reference sequence). J is TRBJ2-3 and V is TRBV19, with D uncertain. The origin of this receptor is a man between 18 and 35 years old in good health and CMV-seronegative. Source material: PBMCs. CDR3 sequence reads: CASNIPPDTQYF. The CDR3 DNA reads as TGTGCCAGTAATATTCCTCCTGATACGCAGTATTTT.